This T cell receptor (beta chain) emerged from a study of OX40 agonist ivuxolimab in advanced cancers. Some clones are missing from TCRdb's copy, which holds only in-frame ones; the method was immunoSEQ multiplex PCR. This table has roughly 53,000 clones, roughly 90% appearing once. The ends were cut back, 4 bases at V and 2 bases at J, with 7 bases in the middle. The CDR3 spans 13 residues. The germline V gene has CDR1 MNHNS and CDR2 SASEGT. This chain connects TRBV6-1 to TRBJ2-3; D not resolved. The source material was CD4+ or CD8+ T cells sorted from blood, sampled in a trial of the OX40 agonist ivuxolimab. The TCR originated in an adult with an advanced solid tumor such as melanoma, head and neck, liver or kidney cancer. This chain's CDR3 is CASSVFYTDTQYF. Written as DNA, the CDR3 is TGTGCCAGCAGTGTATTTTACACAGATACGCAGTATTTT.